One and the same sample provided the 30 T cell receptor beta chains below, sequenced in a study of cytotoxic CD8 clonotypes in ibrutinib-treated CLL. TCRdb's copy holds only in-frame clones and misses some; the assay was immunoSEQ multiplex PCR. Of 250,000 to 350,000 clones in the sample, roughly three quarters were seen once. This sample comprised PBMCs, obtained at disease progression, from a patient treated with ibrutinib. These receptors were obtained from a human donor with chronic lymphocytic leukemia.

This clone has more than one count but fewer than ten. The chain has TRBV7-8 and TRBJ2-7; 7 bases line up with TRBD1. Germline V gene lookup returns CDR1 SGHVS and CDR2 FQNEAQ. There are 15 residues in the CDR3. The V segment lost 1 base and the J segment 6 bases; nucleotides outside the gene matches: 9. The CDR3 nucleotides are TGTGCCAGCAGCTTAGTAGGGGGCCCTGGGGGCGAGCAGTACTTC. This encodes CASSLVGGPGGEQYF. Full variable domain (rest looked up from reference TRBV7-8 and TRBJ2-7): GAGVSQSPRYKVAKRGQDVALRCDPISGHVSLFWYQQALGQGPEFLTYFQNEAQLDKSGLPSDRFFAERPEGSVSTLKIQRTQQEDSAVYLCASSLVGGPGGEQYFGPGTRLTVT.

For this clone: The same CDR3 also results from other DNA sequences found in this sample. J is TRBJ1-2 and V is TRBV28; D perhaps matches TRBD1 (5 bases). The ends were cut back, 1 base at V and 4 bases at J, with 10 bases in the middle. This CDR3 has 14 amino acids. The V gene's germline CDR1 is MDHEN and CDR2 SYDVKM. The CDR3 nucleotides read TGTGCCAGCAGTTTATATAGGGGCCCCTATGGCTACACCTTC. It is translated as CASSLYRGPYGYTF.

CDR3 amino acids: CASSVGPSGPLHF. DNA for the CDR3: TGTGCCAGCAGCGTAGGGCCCTCGGGTCCCCTCCACTTT. The chain has TRBV9 and TRBJ1-6; D is ambiguous. The V gene lost 0 bases and the J gene lost 13 bases, with 11 bases spanning the gap. This CDR3 comprises 13 residues. The V gene's germline CDR1 is SGDLS and CDR2 YYNGEE.

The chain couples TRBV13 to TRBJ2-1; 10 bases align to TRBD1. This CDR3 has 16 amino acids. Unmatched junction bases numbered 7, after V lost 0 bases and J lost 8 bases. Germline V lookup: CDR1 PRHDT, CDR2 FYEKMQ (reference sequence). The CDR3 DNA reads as TGTGCCAGCAGCTTAGGCCGGGACAGGGGTGTATATGAGCAGTTCTTC. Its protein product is CASSLGRDRGVYEQFF.

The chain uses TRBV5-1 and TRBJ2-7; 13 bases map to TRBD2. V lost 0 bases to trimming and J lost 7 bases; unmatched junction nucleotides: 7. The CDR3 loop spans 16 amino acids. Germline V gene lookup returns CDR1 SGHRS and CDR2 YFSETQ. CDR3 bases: TGCGCCAGCAGCTTGGTAGGAGGGACTAGCGGGAAGGAGCAGTACTTC. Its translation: CASSLVGGTSGKEQYF. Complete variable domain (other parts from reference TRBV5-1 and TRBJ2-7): KAGVTQTPRYLIKTRGQQVTLSCSPISGHRSVSWYQQTPGQGLQFLFEYFSETQRNKGNFPGRFSGRQFSNSRSEMNVSTLELGDSALYLCASSLVGGTSGKEQYFGPGTRLTVT.

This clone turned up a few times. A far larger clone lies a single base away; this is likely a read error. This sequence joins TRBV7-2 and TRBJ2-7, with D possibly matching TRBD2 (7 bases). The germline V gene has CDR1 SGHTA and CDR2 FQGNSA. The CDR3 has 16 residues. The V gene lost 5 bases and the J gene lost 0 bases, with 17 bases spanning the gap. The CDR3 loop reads CASSVGAGVSSYEQYF. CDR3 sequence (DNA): TGTGCCAGCAGCGTGGGGGCGGGGGTTAGCTCCTACGAGCAGTACTTC.

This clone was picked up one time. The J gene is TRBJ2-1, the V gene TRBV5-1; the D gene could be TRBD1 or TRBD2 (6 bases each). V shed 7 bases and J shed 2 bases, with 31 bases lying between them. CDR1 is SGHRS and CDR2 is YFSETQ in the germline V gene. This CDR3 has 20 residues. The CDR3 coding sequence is TGCGCCAGCGGACCTAGGGGGGCTCCTACAGGCGGGGTAACCTACAATGAGCAGTTCTTC. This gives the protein CASGPRGAPTGGVTYNEQFF.

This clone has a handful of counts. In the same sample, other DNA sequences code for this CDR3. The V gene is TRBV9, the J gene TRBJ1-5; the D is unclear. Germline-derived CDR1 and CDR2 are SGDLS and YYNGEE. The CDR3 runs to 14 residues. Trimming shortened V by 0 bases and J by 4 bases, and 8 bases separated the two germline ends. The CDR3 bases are TGTGCCAGCAGCGTAGGGGTGGGGAATCAGCCCCAGCATTTT. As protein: CASSVGVGNQPQHF. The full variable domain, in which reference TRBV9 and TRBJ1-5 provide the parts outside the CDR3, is DSGVTQTPKHLITATGQRVTLRCSPRSGDLSVYWYQQSLDQGLQFLIQYYNGEERAKGNILERFSAQQFPDLHSELNLSSLELGDSALYFCASSVGVGNQPQHFGDGTRLSIL.

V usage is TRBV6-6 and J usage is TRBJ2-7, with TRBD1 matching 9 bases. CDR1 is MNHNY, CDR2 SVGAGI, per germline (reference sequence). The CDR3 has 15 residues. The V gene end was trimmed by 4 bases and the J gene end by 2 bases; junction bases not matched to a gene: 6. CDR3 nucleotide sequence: TGTGCCAGCAGTTTCCGGGACAGGGATACCTACGAGCAGTACTTC. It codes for CASSFRDRDTYEQYF.

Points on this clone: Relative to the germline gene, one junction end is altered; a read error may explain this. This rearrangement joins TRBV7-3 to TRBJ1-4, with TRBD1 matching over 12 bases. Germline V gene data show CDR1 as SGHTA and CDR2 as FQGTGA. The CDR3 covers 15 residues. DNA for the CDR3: TGTGCCAGCAGCTTACTCGGTGGGACAGGGGGCCCCGGGGTTTTT. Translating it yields CASSLLGGTGGPGVF.

The CDR3 region is CASSVRDGASYEQYF. In DNA, the CDR3 is TGTGCCAGCAGTGTCCGGGACGGAGCATCCTACGAGCAGTACTTC. The chain carries TRBV6-1 and TRBJ2-7; D assignment may be TRBD1 or TRBD2 (5 bases each). Germline V gene data show CDR1 as MNHNS and CDR2 as SASEGT. The CDR3 sequence is 15 residues long. The V end was cut by 4 bases, the J end by 1 base, with 14 bases between.

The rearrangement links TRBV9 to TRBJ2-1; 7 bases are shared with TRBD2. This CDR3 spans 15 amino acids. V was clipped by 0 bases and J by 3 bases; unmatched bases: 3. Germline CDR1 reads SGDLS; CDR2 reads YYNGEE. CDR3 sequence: CASSVARGGYNEQFF. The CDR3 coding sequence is TGTGCCAGCAGCGTAGCGCGCGGGGGCTACAATGAGCAGTTCTTC.

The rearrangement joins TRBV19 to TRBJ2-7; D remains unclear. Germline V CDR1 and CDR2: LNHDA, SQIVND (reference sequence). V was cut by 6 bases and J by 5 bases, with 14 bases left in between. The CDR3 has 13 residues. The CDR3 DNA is TGTGCCAGTAGCACTACTTCTACCAACGAGCAGTACTTC. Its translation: CASSTTSTNEQYF. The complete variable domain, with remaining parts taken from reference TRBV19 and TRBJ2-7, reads DGGITQSPKYLFRKEGQNVTLSCEQNLNHDAMYWYRQDPGQGLRLIYYSQIVNDFQKGDIAEGYSVSREKKESFPLTVTSAQKNPTAFYLCASSTTSTNEQYFGPGTRLTVT.

CDR3 sequence (DNA): TGTGCCACCTCCGGGCCCGGCGATTCACCCCTCCACTTT. The encoded protein is CATSGPGDSPLHF. The V and J genes are TRBV19 and TRBJ1-6; D is ambiguous. The CDR3 runs 13 residues. The V and J ends lost 10 bases and 8 bases respectively, with 15 bases between them. Germline V lookup: CDR1 LNHDA, CDR2 SQIVND (reference sequence).

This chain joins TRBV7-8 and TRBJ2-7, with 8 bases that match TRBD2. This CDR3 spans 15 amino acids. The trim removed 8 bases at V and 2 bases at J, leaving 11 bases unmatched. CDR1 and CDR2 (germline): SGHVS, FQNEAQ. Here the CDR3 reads CASRPRGGGTYEQYF. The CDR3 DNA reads TGTGCCAGCCGACCCAGGGGCGGGGGGACCTACGAGCAGTACTTC. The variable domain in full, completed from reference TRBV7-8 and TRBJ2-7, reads GAGVSQSPRYKVAKRGQDVALRCDPISGHVSLFWYQQALGQGPEFLTYFQNEAQLDKSGLPSDRFFAERPEGSVSTLKIQRTQQEDSAVYLCASRPRGGGTYEQYFGPGTRLTVT.

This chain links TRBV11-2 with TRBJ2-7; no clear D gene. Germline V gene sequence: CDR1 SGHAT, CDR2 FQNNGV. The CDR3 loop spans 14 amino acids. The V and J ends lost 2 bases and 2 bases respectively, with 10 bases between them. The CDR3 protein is CASSLSPTPYEQYF. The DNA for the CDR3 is TGTGCCAGCAGCTTATCTCCGACACCCTACGAGCAGTACTTC. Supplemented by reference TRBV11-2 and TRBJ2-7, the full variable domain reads EAGVAQSPRYKIIEKRQSVAFWCNPISGHATLYWYQQILGQGPKLLIQFQNNGVVDDSQLPKDRFSAERLKGVDSTLKIQPAKLEDSAVYLCASSLSPTPYEQYFGPGTRLTVT.

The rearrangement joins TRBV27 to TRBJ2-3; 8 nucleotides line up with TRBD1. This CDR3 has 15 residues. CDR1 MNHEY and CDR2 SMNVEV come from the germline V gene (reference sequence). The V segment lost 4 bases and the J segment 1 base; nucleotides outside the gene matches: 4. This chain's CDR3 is CASSSGTGRTDTQYF. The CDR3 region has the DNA TGTGCCAGCAGTTCAGGGACAGGCCGCACAGATACGCAGTATTTT.

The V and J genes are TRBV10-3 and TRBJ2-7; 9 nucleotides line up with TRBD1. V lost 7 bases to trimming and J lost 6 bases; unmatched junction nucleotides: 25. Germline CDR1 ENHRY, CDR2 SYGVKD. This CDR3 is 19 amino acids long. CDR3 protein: CAIKTSWGLINRGPGEQYF. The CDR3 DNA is TGTGCCATCAAAACATCCTGGGGCCTTATTAACAGGGGGCCGGGCGAGCAGTACTTC.

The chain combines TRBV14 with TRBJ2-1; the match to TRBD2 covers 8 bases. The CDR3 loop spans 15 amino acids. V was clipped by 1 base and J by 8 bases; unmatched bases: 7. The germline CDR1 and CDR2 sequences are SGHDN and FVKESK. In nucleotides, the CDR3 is TGTGCCAGCAGCCAAGTCGGAGCGGGGGTGGATGAGCAGTTCTTC. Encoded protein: CASSQVGAGVDEQFF.

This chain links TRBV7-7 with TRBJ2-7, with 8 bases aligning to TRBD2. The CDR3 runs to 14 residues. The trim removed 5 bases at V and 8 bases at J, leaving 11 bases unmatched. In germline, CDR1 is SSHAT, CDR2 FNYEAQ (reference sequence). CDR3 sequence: CASSLSGKTEKQYF. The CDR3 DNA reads TGTGCCAGCAGCCTTAGCGGGAAGACTGAAAAGCAGTACTTC.

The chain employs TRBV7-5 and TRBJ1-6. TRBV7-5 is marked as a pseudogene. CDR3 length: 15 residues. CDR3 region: CARSLIILRRSPLHF. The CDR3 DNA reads TGTGCCAGAAGCTTAATAATCCTAAGGCGGTCACCCCTCCACTTT.

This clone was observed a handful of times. This chain's CDR3 is CASSYRGFSYEQYF. In nucleotides, the CDR3 is TGTGCCAGCAGTTATCGGGGGTTCTCCTACGAGCAGTACTTC. The rearrangement joins TRBV27 to TRBJ2-7; a possible D gene is TRBD2 (6 bases). This CDR3 contains 14 residues. Germline lookup yields CDR1 MNHEY and CDR2 SMNVEV (reference sequence). V gave up 4 bases and J gave up 0 bases, with 10 bases separating them.

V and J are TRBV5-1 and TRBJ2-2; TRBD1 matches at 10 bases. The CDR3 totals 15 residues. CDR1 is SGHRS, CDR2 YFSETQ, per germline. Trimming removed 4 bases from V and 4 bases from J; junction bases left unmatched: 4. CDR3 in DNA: TGCGCCAGCAGCACCCGGACAGGGGGCACCGGGGAGCTGTTTTTT. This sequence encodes CASSTRTGGTGELFF. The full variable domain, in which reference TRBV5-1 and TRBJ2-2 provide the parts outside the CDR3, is KAGVTQTPRYLIKTRGQQVTLSCSPISGHRSVSWYQQTPGQGLQFLFEYFSETQRNKGNFPGRFSGRQFSNSRSEMNVSTLELGDSALYLCASSTRTGGTGELFFGEGSRLTVL.

The CDR3 DNA reads as TGCGCCAGCAGCTTGGAGGGCCAGTCTAACTACGAGCAGTACTTC. It codes for CASSLEGQSNYEQYF. The chain links TRBV5-1 to TRBJ2-7; D is uncertain. Trimming removed 0 bases from V and 3 bases from J, with 13 bases in between. The CDR3 is 15 amino acids. CDR1 SGHRS and CDR2 YFSETQ come from the germline V gene.

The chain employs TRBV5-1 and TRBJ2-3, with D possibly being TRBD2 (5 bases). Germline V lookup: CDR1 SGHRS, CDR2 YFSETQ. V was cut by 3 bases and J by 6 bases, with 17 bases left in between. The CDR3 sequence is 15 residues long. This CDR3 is CASSSGLPGGDTQYF. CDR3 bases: TGCGCCAGCAGCTCTGGCCTCCCCGGCGGGGATACGCAGTATTTT.

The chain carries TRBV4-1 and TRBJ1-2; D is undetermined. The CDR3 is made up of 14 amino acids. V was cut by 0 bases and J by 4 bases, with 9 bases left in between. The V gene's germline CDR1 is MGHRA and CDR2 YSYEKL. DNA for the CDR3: TGCGCCAGCAGCCAAGAGCCCCAAGTCTATGGCTACACCTTC. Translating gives CASSQEPQVYGYTF.

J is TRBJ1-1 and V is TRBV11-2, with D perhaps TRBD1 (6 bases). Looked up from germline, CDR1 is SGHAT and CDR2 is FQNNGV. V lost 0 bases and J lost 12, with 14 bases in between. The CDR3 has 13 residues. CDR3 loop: CASSLDIGRGSFF. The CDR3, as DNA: TGTGCCAGCAGCTTAGATATCGGCAGGGGCTCTTTCTTT.

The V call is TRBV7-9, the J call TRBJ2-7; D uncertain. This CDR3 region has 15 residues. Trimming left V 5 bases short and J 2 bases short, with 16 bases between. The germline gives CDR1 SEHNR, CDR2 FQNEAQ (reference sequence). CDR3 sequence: CASSPSTILTYEQYF. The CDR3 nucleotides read TGTGCCAGCAGCCCCTCCACGATCCTAACCTACGAGCAGTACTTC.

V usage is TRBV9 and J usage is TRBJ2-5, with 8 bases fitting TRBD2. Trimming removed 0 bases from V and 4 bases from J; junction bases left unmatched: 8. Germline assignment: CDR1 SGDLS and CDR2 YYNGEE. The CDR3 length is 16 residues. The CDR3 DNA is TGTGCCAGCAGCGTAGGATTAGCGGGGAAGGGAGAGACCCAGTACTTC. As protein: CASSVGLAGKGETQYF.

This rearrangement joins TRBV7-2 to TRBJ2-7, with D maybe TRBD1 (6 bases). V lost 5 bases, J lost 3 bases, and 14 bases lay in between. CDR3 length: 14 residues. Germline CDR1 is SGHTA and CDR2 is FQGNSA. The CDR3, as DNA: TGTGCCAGCAGCCACACGGACAGCCTCTACGAGCAGTACTTC. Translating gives CASSHTDSLYEQYF.